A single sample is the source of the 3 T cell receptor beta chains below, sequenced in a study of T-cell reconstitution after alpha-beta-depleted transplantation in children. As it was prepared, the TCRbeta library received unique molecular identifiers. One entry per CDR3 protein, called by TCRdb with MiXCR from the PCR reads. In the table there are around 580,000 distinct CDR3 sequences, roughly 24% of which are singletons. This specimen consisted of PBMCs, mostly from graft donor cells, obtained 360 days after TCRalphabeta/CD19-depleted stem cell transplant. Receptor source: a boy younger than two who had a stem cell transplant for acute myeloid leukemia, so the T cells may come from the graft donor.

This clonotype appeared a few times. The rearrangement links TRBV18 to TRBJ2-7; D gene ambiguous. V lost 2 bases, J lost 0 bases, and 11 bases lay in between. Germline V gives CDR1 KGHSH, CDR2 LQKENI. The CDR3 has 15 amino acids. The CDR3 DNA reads TGTGCCAGCTCACCAAAGAACGGTCCCTCCTACGAGCAGTACTTC. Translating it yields CASSPKNGPSYEQYF.

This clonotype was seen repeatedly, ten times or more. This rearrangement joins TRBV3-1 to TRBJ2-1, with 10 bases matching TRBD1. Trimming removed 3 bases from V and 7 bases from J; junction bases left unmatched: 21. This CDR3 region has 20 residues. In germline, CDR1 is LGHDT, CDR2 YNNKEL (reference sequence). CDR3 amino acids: CASSHAPPGTGAKGQNEQFF. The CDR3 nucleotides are TGTGCCAGCAGCCACGCCCCTCCCGGGACAGGGGCCAAGGGCCAAAATGAGCAGTTCTTC.

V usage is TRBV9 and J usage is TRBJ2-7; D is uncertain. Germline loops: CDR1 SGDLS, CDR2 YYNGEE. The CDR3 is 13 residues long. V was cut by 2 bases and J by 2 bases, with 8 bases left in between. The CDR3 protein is CASSVGPTYEQYV. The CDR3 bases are TGTGCCAGCAGCGTCGGACCCACCTACGAGCAGTACGTC.